This T cell receptor beta chain was captured by sequencing in a study of T cell repertoires in cytomegalovirus infection (dated by TCRdb to the late 2010s). With respect to the entire study: Because public TCR beta signatures pointed to carriage of CMV infection together with the matching HLA type, the HLA type of each donor mattered for the analysis. What the authors observed across the whole study: The ex vivo response was dominated by HLA-C-restricted CMV-specific TCR beta clonotypes, which also provided the single most frequent clonotype in two of eight donors. Carriers of CMV infection plus the relevant HLA type were discriminated by the cumulative frequency of public TCR beta family members in the study cohort and in an independent approximately 360-donor cohort.

Instrument used: Illumina HiSeq 1500. In-frame beta chains were kept once TCRdb had trimmed the public reads at Q25 with fastp and called clones with MiXCR. For every CDR3 protein sequence, its rows merge into one entry that carries the most common genes and DNA. The sample yields about 250,000 distinct CDR3 sequences; 12% were counted once. 1.5% to 2% of the sample is held by the ten biggest clonotypes. This clonotype has at least ten counts. Its target antigen remains unknown. Base quality data are lacking; no much larger clone is found one base away. Sequenced: PBMCs. The sequence came from a human donor in good health (CMV status not recorded). Some clones in this sample may be carry-over from other donors' samples.

CDR3 loop: CSSGIIANTEAFF. The sequence in DNA is TGCAGCTCGGGTATAATAGCTAACACTGAAGCTTTCTTT. The V gene is TRBV20-1 and the J gene is TRBJ1-1, with the D gene uncertain. CDR1 is given as DFQATT and CDR2 as SNEGSKA, both from the germline V gene (reference sequence). The CDR3 numbers 13 residues from cysteine through phenylalanine. Only the CDR3 DNA is retained, 39 bases long and in frame from the first base.